This T cell receptor beta chain was found in a study of response to subunit inactivated influenza vaccine. TCRdb fed the RT-PCR reads into MiXCR, producing one record per CDR3 protein. The sample shows about 650,000 distinct CDR3 sequences, more than 15% of them seen only once. There are 15 residues in the CDR3. Germline V gives CDR1 SGDLS, CDR2 YYNGEE. The ends were cut back, 0 bases at V and 4 bases at J, with 13 bases in the middle. The chain uses TRBV9 and TRBJ1-2; TRBD1 might be the D (5 bases). The sample was PBMCs from blood, taken less than 13 days after vaccination. This receptor was obtained from a man over 45 who received an inactivated influenza vaccine. CDR3 nucleotide sequence: TGTGCCAGCAGCGTAGACCCGGGAGGGACCTATGGCTACACCTTC. It translates to CASSVDPGGTYGYTF.